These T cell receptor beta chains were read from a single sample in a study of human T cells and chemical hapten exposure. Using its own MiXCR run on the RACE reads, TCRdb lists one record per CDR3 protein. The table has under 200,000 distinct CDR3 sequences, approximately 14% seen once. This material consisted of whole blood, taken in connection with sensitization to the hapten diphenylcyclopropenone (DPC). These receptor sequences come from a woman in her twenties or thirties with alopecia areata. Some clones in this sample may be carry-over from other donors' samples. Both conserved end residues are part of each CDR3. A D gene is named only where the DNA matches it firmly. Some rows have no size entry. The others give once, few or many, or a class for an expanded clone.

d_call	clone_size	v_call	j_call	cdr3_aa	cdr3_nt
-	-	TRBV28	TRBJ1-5	CASSSPGLHQPQHF	TGTGCCAGCAGTTCCCCGGGATTACATCAGCCCCAGCATTTT
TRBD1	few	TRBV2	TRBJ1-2	CASRGTGGQGYTF	TGTGCCAGCAGGGGGACAGGAGGTCAAGGCTACACCTTC
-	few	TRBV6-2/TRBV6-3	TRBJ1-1	CASSYPFGPRAEAFF	TGTGCCAGCAGTTATCCGTTCGGCCCTCGGGCTGAAGCTTTCTTT
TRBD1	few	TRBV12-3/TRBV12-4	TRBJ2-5	CASRGTGGFRETQYF	TGTGCCAGCAGAGGGACAGGGGGCTTCAGAGAGACCCAGTACTTC
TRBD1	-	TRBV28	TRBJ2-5	CASSAGGSGETQYF	TGTGCCAGCAGTGCAGGGGGCTCGGGGGAGACCCAGTACTTC
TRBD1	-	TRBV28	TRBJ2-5	CASSSRGLQTQYF	TGTGCCAGCAGTTCCAGGGGGCTGCAGACCCAGTACTTC
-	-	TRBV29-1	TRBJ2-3	CSVGSDTQYF	TGCAGCGTGGGCTCTGATACGCAGTATTTT
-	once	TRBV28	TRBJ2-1	CASSLSLEQFF	TGTGCCAGCAGTTTAAGTCTAGAGCAGTTCTTC
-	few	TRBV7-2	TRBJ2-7	CASSLALTGEQYF	TGTGCCAGCAGCTTAGCGTTAACAGGCGAGCAGTACTTC
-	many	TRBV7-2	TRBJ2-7	CASSPQGTSYEQYF	TGTGCCAGCAGTCCTCAGGGGACCTCCTACGAGCAGTACTTC
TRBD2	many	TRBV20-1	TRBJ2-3	CSARDRHGRARGTDTQYF	TGCAGTGCTAGAGATAGACACGGGAGGGCCCGGGGCACAGATACGCAGTATTTT
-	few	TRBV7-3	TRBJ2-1	CASSLDYSPNEQFF	TGTGCCAGCAGCTTGGATTACTCACCGAATGAGCAGTTCTTC
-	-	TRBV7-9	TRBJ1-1	CASSRFPNSEAFF	TGTGCCAGCAGTCGATTTCCGAATAGTGAAGCTTTCTTT
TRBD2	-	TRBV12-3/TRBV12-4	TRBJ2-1	CASSLVIWTSTNEQFF	TGTGCCAGCAGTTTGGTGATATGGACTAGCACGAATGAGCAGTTCTTC
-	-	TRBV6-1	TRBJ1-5	CASSEIALGTRVGPQHF	TGTGCCAGCAGTGAAATAGCGCTCGGGACACGCGTTGGGCCCCAGCATTTT
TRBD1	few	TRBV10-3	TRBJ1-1	CAIGQGGTEAFF	TGTGCCATAGGACAGGGAGGCACTGAAGCTTTCTTT